This T cell receptor (beta chain) was sequenced in a study of memory CD4+ T cells and cytomegalovirus serostatus. Study-level background: Donors were healthy Belgian adults, 10 or so CMV seropositive and under 30 seronegative.

This clone was picked up a small number of times. Assay: immunoSEQ multiplex PCR; the TCRdb copy retains only in-frame clones and omits some. The sample includes tens of thousands of clones, about 81% of them seen just once. Single viable CD3+CD4+CD8-CD45RO+ cells were sorted as the memory CD4+ T cells. The receptor was derived from an adult in good health and CMV-seronegative. The sample taken for sequencing was memory CD4+ T cells from blood.

CDR3 loop: CAISELGQVGAFF. CDR3 DNA: TGTGCCATCAGTGAGCTGGGCCAGGTTGGGGCTTTCTTT. This chain uses TRBV10-3 with TRBJ1-1; D is unresolved. This CDR3 comprises 13 residues. Germline-derived CDR1 and CDR2 are ENHRY and SYGVKD. Trimming took 2 bases from V and 11 from J, leaving 15 bases between them.